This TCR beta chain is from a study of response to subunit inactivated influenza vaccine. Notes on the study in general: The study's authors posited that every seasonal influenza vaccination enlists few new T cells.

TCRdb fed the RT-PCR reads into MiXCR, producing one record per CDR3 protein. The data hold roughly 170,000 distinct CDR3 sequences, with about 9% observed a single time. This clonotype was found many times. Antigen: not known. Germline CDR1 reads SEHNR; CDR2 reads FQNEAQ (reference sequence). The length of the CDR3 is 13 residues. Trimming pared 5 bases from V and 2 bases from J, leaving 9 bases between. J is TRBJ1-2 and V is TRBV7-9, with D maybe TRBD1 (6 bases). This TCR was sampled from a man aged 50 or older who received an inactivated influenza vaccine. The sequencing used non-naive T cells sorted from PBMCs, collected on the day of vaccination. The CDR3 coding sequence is TGTGCCAGCAGCCGAGGACAGAACTATGGCTACACCTTC. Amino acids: CASSRGQNYGYTF.